The source of this T cell receptor beta chain is a study of technical replicates of blood from several donors (dated by TCRdb to about 2017). Libraries came from the immunoSEQ multiplex PCR assay. Not all clones reach the TCRdb copy of this immuneACCESS table, which keeps in-frame sequences only. Checked studies attribute under half of the gap to unresolved V genes and leave the rest unexplained. For this sample the table gives more than 80,000 clones, of which about 95% were detected only once. Under 0.35% of the sample goes to the ten largest clones. This clone came up once. Which antigen it targets is not known. Qualities for individual bases were not recorded, and no much larger clone is one base off. The TCR originated in a human donor in good health. Sequencing input: T cells isolated from PBMCs.

CDR3 protein: CASSSTGGSSSYEQYF. DNA sequence: TGTGCCAGCAGCTCGACAGGGGGCTCGTCATCCTACGAGCAGTACTTC. The chain was built from TRBV5-6 and TRBJ2-7, with 10 bases aligning to TRBD1. CDR1 SGHDT and CDR2 YYEEEE were looked up in the germline V gene. The CDR3 contains 16 residues, cysteine and phenylalanine counted. The entry retains the CDR3 DNA only, 48 bases that are in frame from base 1. V is cut back by 3 bases and J by 1 base, with 7 bases in the junction unmatched.